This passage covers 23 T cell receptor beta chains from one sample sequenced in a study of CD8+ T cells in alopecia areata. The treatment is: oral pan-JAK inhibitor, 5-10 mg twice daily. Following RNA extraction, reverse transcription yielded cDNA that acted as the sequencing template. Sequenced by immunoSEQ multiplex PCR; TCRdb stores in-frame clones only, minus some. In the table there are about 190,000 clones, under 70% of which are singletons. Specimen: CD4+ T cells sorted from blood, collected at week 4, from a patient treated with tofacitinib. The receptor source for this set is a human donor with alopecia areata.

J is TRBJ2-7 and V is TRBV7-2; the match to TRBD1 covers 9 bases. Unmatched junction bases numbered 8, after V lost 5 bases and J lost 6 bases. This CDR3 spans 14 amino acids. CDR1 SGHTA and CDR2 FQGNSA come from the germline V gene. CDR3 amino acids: CASSIGQGMGEQYF. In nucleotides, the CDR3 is TGTGCCAGCAGCATAGGACAGGGGATGGGCGAGCAGTACTTC.

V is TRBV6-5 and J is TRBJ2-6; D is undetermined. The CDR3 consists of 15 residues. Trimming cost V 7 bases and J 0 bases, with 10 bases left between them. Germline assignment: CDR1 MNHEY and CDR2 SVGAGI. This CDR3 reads CASMGWSSGANVLTF. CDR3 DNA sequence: TGTGCCAGCATGGGGTGGTCCTCTGGGGCCAACGTCCTGACTTTC.

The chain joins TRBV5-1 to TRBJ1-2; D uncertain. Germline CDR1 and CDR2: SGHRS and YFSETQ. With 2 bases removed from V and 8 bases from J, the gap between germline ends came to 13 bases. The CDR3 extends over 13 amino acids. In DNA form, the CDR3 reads TGCGCCAGCAGCTTTTCAATCCAAGGGGGCTACACCTTC. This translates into CASSFSIQGGYTF.

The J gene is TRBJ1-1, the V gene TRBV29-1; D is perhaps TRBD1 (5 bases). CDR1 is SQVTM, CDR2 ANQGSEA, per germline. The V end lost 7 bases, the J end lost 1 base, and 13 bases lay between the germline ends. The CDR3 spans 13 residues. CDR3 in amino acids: CSASPRGNTEAFF. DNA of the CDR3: TGCAGCGCGTCACCTAGGGGGAACACTGAAGCTTTCTTT.

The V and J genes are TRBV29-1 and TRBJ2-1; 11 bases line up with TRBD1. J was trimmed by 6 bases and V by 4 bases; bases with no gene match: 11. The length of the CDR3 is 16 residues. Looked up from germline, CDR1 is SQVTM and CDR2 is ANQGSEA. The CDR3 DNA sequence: TGCAGCGTTGCCCTACTCGGACAGGGGGCGGGCAATGAGCAGTTCTTC. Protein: CSVALLGQGAGNEQFF.

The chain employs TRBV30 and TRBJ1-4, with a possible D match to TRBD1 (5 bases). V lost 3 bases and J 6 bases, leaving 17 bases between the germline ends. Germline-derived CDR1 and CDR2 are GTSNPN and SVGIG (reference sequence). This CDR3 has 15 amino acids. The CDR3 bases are TGTGCCTGGAGAGACAACCAGGGTGTTTATGAAAAACTGTTTTTT. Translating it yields CAWRDNQGVYEKLFF.

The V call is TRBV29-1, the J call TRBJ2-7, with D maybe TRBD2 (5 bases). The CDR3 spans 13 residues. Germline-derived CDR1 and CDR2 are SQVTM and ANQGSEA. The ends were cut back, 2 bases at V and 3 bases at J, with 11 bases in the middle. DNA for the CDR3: TGCAGCGTTGAATCCCCTAGCAGCTACGAGCAGTACTTC. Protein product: CSVESPSSYEQYF.

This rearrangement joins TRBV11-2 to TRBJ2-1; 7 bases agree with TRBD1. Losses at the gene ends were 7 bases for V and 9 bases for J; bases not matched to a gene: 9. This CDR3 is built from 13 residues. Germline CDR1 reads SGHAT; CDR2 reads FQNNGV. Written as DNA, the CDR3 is TGTGCCAGCACCCAGACAGGGTTAGCTGAGCAGTTCTTC. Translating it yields CASTQTGLAEQFF.

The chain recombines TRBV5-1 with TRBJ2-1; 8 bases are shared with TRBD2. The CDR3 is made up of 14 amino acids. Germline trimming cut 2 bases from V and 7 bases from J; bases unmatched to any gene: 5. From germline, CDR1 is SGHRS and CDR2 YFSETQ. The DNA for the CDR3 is TGCGCCAGCAGCTTCGGGGGGGCCCGGAATGAGCAGTTCTTC. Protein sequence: CASSFGGARNEQFF.

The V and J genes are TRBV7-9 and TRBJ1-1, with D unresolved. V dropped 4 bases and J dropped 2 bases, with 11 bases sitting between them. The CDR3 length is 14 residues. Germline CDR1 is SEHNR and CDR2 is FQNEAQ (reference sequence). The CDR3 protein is CASSSTEFNTEAFF. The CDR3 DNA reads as TGTGCCAGCAGCTCCACAGAATTCAACACTGAAGCTTTCTTT.

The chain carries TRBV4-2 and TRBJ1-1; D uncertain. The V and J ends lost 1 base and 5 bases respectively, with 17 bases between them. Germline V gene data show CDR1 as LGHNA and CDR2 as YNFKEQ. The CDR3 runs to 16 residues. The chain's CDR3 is CASSQGGWEGRTEAFF. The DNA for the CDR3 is TGTGCCAGCAGCCAAGGAGGGTGGGAGGGTCGGACTGAAGCTTTCTTT.

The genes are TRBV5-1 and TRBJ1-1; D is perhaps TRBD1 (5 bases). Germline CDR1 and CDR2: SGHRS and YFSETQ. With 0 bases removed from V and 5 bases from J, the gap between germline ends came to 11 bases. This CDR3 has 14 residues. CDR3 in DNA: TGCGCCAGCAGCTTGGCCGGGGGGAGGACTGAAGCTTTCTTT. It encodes CASSLAGGRTEAFF.

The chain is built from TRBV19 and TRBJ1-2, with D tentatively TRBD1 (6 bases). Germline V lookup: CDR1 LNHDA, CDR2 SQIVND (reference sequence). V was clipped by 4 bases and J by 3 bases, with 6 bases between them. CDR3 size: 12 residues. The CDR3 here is CASSTGDYGYTF. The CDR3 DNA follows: TGTGCCAGTAGTACAGGGGACTATGGCTACACCTTC.

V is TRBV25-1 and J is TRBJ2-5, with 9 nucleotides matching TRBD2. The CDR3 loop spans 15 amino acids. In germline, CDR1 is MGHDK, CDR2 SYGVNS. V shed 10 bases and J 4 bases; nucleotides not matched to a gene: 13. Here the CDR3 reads CATGGPSSGVETQYF. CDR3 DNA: TGTGCCACGGGGGGCCCCTCTAGCGGGGTAGAGACCCAGTACTTC.

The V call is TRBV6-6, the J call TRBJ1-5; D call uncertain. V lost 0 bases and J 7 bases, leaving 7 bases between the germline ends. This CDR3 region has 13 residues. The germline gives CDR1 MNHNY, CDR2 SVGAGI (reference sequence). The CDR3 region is CASSYSNGQPQHF. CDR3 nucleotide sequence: TGTGCCAGCAGTTACTCGAACGGACAGCCCCAGCATTTT.

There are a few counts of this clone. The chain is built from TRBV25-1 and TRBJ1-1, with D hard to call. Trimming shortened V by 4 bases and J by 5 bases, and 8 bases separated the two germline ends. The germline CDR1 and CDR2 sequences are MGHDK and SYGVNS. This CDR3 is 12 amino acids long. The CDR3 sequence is CASSGQVTEAFF. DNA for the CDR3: TGTGCCAGCAGTGGGCAGGTAACTGAAGCTTTCTTT.

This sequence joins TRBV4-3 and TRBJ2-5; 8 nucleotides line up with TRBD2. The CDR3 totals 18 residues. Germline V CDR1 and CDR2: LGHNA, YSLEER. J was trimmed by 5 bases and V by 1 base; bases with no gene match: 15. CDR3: CASSQGGAGGLWTETQYF. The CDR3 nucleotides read TGCGCCAGCAGCCAAGGAGGGGCGGGGGGCCTTTGGACGGAGACCCAGTACTTC.

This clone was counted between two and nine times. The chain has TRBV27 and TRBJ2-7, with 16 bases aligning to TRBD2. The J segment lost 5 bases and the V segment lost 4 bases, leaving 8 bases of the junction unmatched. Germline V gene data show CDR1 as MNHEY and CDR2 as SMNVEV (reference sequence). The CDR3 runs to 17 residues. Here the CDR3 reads CASSSTGLAGGQNEQYF. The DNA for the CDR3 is TGTGCCAGCAGTTCAACGGGACTAGCGGGGGGGCAAAACGAGCAGTACTTC.

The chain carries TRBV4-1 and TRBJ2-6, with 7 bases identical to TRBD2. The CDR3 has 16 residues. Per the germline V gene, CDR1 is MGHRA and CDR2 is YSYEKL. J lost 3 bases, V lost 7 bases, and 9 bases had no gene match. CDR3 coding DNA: TGCGCCAGCACCTCCCCTGGGAGGGTTGGGGCCAACGTCCTGACTTTC. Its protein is CASTSPGRVGANVLTF.

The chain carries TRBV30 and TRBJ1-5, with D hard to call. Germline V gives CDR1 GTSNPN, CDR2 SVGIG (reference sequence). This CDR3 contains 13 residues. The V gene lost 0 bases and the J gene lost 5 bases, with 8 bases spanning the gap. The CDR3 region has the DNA TGTGCCTGGAGTGTAAATGCCGATCAGCCCCAGCATTTT. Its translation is CAWSVNADQPQHF. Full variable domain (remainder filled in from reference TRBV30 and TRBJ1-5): SQTIHQWPATLVQPVGSPLSLECTVEGTSNPNLYWYRQAAGRGLQLLFYSVGIGQISSEVPQNLSASRPQDRQFILSSKKLLLSDSGFYLCAWSVNADQPQHFGDGTRLSIL.

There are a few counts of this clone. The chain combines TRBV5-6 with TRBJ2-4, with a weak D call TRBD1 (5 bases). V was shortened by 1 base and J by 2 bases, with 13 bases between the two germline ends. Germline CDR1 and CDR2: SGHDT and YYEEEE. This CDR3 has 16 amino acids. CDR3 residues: CASSLQGFPSKNIQYF. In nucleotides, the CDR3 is TGTGCCAGCAGCTTGCAGGGCTTCCCTTCCAAAAACATTCAGTACTTC. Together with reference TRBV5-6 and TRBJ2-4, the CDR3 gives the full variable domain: DAGVTQSPTHLIKTRGQQVTLRCSPKSGHDTVSWYQQALGQGPQFIFQYYEEEERQRGNFPDRFSGHQFPNYSSELNVNALLLGDSALYLCASSLQGFPSKNIQYFGAGTRLSVL.

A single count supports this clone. CDR3 sequence (DNA): TGCGCCAGCAGCCCAGGGACAGTCCCAAACACTGAAGCTTTCTTT. It yields the protein CASSPGTVPNTEAFF. The V and J genes are TRBV5-1 and TRBJ1-1; TRBD1 matches at 7 bases. V shed 4 bases, J shed 2 bases, and the junction held 8 bases outside the gene matches. The germline V gene has CDR1 SGHRS and CDR2 YFSETQ. There are 15 residues in the CDR3.

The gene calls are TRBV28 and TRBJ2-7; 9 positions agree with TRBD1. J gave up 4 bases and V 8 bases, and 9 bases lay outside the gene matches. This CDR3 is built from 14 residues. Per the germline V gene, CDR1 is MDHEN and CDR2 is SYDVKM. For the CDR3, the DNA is TGTGCCAGCCTTCCCGGGACAGGGCAGTACGAGCAGTACTTC. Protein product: CASLPGTGQYEQYF. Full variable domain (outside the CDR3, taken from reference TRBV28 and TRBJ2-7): DVKVTQSSRYLVKRTGEKVFLECVQDMDHENMFWYRQDPGLGLRLIYFSYDVKMKEKGDIPEGYSVSREKKERFSLILESASTNQTSMYLCASLPGTGQYEQYFGPGTRLTVT.